The entry that follows covers one TCR beta chain sequence. Its antigen is as yet unknown. CDR3 length equals 15 residues. Trimming took off 4 bases at V and 1 base at J, with 12 bases between the two ends. CDR1 is SGHRS, CDR2 YFSETQ, per germline. The data were taken from a study of cytomegalovirus exposure and HLA in healthy donors. Across the study: The same platform as the approximately 660 first-cohort repertoires was used for the 110 or so validation repertoires, a later analysis reported. Points from the study as a whole: Subsequent analysis showed first-cohort TCR clusters tending to co-occur in 120 validation repertoires. The dataset shows that most TCR sequences were rare, while some public TCRs occurred in many donors.

Sequencing was performed with immunoSEQ multiplex PCR; in TCRdb, only in-frame clones are kept and a portion is missing. The sample records some 80,000 clones, roughly 96% being singletons. The sample taken for sequencing was PBMCs. This TCR was recovered from a young woman in good health and CMV-seronegative. V gene TRBV5-1 combines with J gene TRBJ2-1; D not certain. The DNA for the CDR3 is TGCGCCAGCAGCCGCCTGACGAGGTCCTACAATGAGCAGTTCTTC. This sequence encodes CASSRLTRSYNEQFF. Looking up the rest from reference TRBV5-1 and TRBJ2-1 gives the full variable domain: KAGVTQTPRYLIKTRGQQVTLSCSPISGHRSVSWYQQTPGQGLQFLFEYFSETQRNKGNFPGRFSGRQFSNSRSEMNVSTLELGDSALYLCASSRLTRSYNEQFFGPGTRLTVL.